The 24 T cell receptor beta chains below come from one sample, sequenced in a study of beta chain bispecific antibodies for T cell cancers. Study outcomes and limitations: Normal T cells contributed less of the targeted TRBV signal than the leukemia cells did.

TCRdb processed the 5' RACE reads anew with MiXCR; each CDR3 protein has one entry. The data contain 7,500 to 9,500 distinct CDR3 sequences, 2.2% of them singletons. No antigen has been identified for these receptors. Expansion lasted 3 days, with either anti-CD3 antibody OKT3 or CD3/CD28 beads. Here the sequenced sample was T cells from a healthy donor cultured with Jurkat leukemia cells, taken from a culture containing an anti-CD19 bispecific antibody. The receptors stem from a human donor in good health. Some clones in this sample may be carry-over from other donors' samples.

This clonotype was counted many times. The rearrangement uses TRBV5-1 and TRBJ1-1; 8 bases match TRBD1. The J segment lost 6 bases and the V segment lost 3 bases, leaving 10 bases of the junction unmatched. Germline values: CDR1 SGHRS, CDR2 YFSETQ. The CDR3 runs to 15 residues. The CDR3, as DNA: TGCGCCAGCAGCTCAAGGACAGGGACGGTCGCTGAAGCTTTCTTT. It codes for CASSSRTGTVAEAFF.

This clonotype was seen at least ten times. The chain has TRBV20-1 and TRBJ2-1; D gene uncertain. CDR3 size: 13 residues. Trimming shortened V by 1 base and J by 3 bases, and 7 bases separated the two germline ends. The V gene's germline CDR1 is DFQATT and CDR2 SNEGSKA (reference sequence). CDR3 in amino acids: CSARAPSYNEQFF. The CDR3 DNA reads TGCAGTGCTAGAGCTCCCAGCTACAATGAGCAGTTCTTC.

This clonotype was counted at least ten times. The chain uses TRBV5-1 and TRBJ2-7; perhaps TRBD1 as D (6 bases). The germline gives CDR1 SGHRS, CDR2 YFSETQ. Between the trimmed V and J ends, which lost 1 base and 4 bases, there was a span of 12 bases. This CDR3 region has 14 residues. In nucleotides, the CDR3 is TGCGCCAGCAGCTTGCTCGGACAGTTATACGAGCAGTACTTC. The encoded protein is CASSLLGQLYEQYF. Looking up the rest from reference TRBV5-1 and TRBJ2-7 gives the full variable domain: KAGVTQTPRYLIKTRGQQVTLSCSPISGHRSVSWYQQTPGQGLQFLFEYFSETQRNKGNFPGRFSGRQFSNSRSEMNVSTLELGDSALYLCASSLLGQLYEQYFGPGTRLTVT.

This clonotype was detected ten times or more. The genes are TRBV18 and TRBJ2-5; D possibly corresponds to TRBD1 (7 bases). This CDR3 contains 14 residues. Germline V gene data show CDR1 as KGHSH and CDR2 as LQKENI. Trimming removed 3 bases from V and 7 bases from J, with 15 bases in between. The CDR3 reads CASSPGGTAGTQYF. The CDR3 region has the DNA TGTGCCAGCTCACCCGGAGGGACAGCTGGGACCCAGTACTTC.

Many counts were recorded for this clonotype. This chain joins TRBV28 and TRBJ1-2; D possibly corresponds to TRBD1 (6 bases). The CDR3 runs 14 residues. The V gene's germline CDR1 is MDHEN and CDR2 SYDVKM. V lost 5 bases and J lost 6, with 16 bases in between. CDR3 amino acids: CASSPSLGADGYTF. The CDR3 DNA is TGTGCCAGCAGTCCGAGTTTGGGGGCGGATGGCTACACCTTC.

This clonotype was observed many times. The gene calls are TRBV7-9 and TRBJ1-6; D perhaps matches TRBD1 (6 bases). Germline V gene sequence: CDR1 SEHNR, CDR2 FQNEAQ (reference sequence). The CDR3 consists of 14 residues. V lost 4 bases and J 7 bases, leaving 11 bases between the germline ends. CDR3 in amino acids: CASSSQGSNSPLHF. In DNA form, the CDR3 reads TGTGCCAGCAGCTCACAGGGATCGAATTCACCCCTCCACTTT. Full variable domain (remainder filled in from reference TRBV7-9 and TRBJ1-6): DTGVSQNPRHKITKRGQNVTFRCDPISEHNRLYWYRQTLGQGPEFLTYFQNEAQLEKSRLLSDRFSAERPKGSFSTLEIQRTEQGDSAMYLCASSSQGSNSPLHFGNGTRLTVT.

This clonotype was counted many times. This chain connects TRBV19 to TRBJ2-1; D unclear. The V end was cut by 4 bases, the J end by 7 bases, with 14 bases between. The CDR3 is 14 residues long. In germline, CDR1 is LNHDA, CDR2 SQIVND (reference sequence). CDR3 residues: CASSSGLPQNEQFF. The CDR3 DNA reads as TGTGCCAGTAGTAGTGGCCTTCCCCAGAATGAGCAGTTCTTC.

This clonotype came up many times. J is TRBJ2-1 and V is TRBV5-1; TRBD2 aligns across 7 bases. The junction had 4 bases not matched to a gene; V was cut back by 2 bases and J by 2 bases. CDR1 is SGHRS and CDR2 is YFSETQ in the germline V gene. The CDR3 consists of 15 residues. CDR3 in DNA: TGCGCCAGCAGCTTCGGGACTACCCCCTACAATGAGCAGTTCTTC. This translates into CASSFGTTPYNEQFF.

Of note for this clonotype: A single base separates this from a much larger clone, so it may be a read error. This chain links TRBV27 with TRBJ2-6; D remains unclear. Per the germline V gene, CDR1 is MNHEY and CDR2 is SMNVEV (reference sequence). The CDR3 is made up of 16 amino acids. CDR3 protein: CVSHARLSSGANVLTF. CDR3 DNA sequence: TGTGTCAGCCACGCCAGGCTGAGCTCTGGGGCCAACGTCCTGACTTTC.

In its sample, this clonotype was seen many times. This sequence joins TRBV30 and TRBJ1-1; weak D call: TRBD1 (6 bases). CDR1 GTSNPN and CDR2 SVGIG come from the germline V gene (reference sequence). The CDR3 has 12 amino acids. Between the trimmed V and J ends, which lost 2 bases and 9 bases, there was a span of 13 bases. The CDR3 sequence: CAWSRGSDKAFF. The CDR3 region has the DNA TGTGCCTGGAGTAGGGGGTCGGATAAAGCTTTCTTT. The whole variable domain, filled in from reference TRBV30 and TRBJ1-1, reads SQTIHQWPATLVQPVGSPLSLECTVEGTSNPNLYWYRQAAGRGLQLLFYSVGIGQISSEVPQNLSASRPQDRQFILSSKKLLLSDSGFYLCAWSRGSDKAFFGQGTRLTVV.

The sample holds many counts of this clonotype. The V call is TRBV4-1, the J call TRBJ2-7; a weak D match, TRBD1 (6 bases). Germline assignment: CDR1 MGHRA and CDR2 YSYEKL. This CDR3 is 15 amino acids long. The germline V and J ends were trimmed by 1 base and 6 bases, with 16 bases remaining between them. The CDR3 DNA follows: TGCGCCAGCAGCCAAGGACGAGGGGGTAGAGGCGAGCAGTACTTC. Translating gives CASSQGRGGRGEQYF.

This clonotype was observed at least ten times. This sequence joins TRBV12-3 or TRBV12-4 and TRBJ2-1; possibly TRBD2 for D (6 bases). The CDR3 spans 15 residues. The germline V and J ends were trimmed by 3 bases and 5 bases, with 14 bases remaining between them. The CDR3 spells CASSFSGSPNNEQFF. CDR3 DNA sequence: TGTGCCAGCAGTTTTTCCGGGAGTCCTAACAATGAGCAGTTCTTC.

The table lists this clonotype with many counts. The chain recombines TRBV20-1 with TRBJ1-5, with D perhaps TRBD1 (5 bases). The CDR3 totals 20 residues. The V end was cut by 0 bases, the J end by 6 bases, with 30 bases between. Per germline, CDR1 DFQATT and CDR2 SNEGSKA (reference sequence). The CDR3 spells CSAREGRWGQVMGQVQPQHF. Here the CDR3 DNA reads TGCAGTGCTAGAGAAGGGCGTTGGGGCCAGGTGATGGGGCAGGTTCAGCCCCAGCATTTT.

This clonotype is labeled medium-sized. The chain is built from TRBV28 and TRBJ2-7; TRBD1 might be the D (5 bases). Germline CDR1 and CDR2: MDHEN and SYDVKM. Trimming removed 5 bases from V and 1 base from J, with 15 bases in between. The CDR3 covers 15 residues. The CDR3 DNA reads TGTGCCAGCAGTCGAGACAGACTCGGGTCCTACGAGCAGTACTTC. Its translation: CASSRDRLGSYEQYF.

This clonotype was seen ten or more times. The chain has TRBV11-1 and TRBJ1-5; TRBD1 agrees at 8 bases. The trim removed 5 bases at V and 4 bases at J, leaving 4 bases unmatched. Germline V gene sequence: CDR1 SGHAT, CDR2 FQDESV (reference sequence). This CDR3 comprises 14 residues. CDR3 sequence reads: CASSPGQGNQPQHF. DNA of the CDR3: TGTGCCAGCAGCCCCGGACAGGGTAATCAGCCCCAGCATTTT.

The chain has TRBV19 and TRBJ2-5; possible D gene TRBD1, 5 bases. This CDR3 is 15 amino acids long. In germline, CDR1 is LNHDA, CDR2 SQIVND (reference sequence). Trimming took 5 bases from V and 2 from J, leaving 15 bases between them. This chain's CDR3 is CASSDSRGRQETQYF. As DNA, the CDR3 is TGTGCCAGTAGTGACTCTAGGGGAAGGCAAGAGACCCAGTACTTC.

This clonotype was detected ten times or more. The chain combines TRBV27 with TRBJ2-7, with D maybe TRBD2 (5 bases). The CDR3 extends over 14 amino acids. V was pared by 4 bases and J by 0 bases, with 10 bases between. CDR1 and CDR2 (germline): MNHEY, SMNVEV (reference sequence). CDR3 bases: TGTGCCAGCAGTTGGACCCGGGGCTCCTACGAGCAGTACTTC. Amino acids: CASSWTRGSYEQYF.

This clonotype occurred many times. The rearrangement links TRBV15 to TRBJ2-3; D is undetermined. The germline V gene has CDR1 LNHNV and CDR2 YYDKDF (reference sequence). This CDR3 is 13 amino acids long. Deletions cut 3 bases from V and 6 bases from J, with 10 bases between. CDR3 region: CATSSHRSDTQYF. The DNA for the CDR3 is TGTGCCACCAGCAGCCACAGATCCGATACGCAGTATTTT.

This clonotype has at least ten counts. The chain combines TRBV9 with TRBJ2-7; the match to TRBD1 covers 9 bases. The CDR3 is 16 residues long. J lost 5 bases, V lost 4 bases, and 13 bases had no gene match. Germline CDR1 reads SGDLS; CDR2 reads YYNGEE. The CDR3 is CASSPYGGTGYHEQYF. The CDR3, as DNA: TGTGCCAGCAGCCCCTACGGCGGGACAGGGTACCACGAGCAGTACTTC.

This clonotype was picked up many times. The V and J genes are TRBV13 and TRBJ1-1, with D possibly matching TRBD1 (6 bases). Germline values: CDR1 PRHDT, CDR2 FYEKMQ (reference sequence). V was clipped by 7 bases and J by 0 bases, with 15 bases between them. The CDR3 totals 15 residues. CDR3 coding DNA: TGTGCCAGCACCAGCGTTGGACAGATGAACACTGAAGCTTTCTTT. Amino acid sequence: CASTSVGQMNTEAFF.

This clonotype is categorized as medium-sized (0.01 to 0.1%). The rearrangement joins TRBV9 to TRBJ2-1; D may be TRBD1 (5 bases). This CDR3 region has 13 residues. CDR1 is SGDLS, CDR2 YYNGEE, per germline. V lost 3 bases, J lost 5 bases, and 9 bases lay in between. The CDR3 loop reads CASSEGFHNEQFF. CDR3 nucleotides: TGTGCCAGCAGCGAGGGGTTTCACAATGAGCAGTTCTTC.

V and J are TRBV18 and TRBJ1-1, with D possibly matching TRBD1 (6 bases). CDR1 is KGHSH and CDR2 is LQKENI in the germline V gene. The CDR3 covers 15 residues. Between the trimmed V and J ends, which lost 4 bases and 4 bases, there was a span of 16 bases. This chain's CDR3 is CASSLNRDGATEAFF. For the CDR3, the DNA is TGTGCCAGCTCACTCAACAGGGATGGGGCCACTGAAGCTTTCTTT.

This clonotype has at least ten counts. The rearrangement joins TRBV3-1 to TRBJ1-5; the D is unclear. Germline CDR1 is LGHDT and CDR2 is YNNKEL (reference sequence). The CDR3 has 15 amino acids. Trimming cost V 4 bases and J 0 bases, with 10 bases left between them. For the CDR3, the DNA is TGTGCCAGCAGCCCCACCCTTTATAGCAATCAGCCCCAGCATTTT. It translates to CASSPTLYSNQPQHF.

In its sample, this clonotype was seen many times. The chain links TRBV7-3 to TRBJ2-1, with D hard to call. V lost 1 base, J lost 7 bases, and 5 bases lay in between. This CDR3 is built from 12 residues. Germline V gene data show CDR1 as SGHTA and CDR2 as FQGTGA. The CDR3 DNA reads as TGTGCCAGCAGCTTAATGGGGAATGAGCAGTTCTTC. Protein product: CASSLMGNEQFF.